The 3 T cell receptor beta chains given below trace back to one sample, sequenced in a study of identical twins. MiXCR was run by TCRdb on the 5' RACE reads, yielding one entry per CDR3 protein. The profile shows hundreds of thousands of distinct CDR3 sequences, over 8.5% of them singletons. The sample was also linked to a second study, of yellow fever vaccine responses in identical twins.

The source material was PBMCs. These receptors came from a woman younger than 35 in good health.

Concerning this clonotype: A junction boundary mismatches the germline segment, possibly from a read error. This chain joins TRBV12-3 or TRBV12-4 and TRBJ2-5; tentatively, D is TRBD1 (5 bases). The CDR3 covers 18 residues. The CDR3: CACSLGADPEISEETQYF. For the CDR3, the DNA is TGTGCCTGCAGTTTAGGGGCGGACCCCGAAATCTCGGAAGAGACCCAGTACTTC.

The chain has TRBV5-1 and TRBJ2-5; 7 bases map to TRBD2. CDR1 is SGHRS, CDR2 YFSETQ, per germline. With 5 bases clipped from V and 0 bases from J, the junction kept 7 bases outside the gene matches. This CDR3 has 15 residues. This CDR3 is CASSERGPYQETQYF. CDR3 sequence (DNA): TGCGCCAGCAGTGAGCGGGGCCCGTACCAAGAGACCCAGTACTTC.

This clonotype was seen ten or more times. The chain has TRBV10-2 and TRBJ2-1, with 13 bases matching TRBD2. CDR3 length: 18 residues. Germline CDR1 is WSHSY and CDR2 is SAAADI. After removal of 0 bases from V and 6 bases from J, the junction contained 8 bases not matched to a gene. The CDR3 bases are TGCGCCAGCAGTGAGTCGGAGAGGACTAGCGGGAGTCTCAATGAGCAGTTCTTC. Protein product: CASSESERTSGSLNEQFF.